This T cell receptor beta chain derives from a study of T cell clonality in common variable immunodeficiency. Control and CVID samples contributed equal amounts of genomic DNA. Sequencing used immunoSEQ multiplex PCR; TCRdb keeps in-frame clones, though not all of them. The sample lists 75,000 to 85,000 clones, none appearing once, the ten largest making up approximately 0.81%. The table lists this clone with many counts. The CDR3 goes on 3 residues after the read ends, and that part is filled in from the germline J gene. CDR3 length: 18 amino acids. Germline assignment: CDR1 LNHDA and CDR2 SQIVND (reference sequence). V shed 4 bases, J shed 2 bases, and the junction held 12 bases outside the gene matches.

The rearrangement uses TRBV19 and TRBJ2-1, with 9 bases matching TRBD1. Sequencing used peripheral blood mononuclear cells. The receptor was derived from a person aged 18-69 years in good health. The chain's CDR3 is CASSSGSVDRGAYNEQFF. The DNA read from the CDR3 is TGTGCCAGTAGTAGCGGGTCGGTGGACAGGGGAGCCTACAATGAG.